The 15 T cell receptor beta chains in this list originate from one sample, sequenced in a study of blood T cells in healthy people across ages. Then a second PCR, running roughly 7 to 11 cycles, was carried out with a sample-barcoded 5' primer and a J-beta primer mix. One entry per CDR3 protein, called by TCRdb with MiXCR from the 5' RACE reads. The sample holds under 1 million distinct CDR3 sequences; 40% to 50% are singletons and the top ten take about a fifth. The sequenced sample consisted of blood. These receptors came from a man in his sixties in good health.

The rearrangement uses TRBV7-2 and TRBJ2-1; 8 positions match TRBD2. The CDR3 covers 13 residues. After removal of 7 bases from V and 3 bases from J, the junction contained 2 bases not matched to a gene. The germline V gene has CDR1 SGHTA and CDR2 FQGNSA. The CDR3 spells CASTGGNYNEQFF. CDR3 DNA: TGTGCCAGCACGGGGGGGAACTACAATGAGCAGTTCTTC.

The chain joins TRBV7-2 to TRBJ2-5; the match to TRBD1 covers 7 bases. The CDR3 totals 16 residues. V shed 1 base, J shed 2 bases, and the junction held 7 bases outside the gene matches. The V gene's germline CDR1 is SGHTA and CDR2 FQGNSA. In nucleotides, the CDR3 is TGTGCCAGCAGCTTAGTTAGGGGGCCGGGACAAGAGACCCAGTACTTC. Its protein product is CASSLVRGPGQETQYF.

About this clonotype itself: At one end the junction does not follow the germline gene, possibly because of a read error. The chain uses TRBV19 and TRBJ1-1; no clear D gene. This CDR3 contains 13 residues. Germline CDR1 is LNHDA and CDR2 is SQIVND (reference sequence). Here the CDR3 reads CVSSRVEGTEAFF. Written as DNA, the CDR3 is TGTGTCAGTAGTCGCGTTGAGGGAACTGAAGCTTTCTTT.

The rearrangement uses TRBV14 and TRBJ2-5; D gene uncertain. Judging by the DNA end, TRBJ2-7 fits better; the J call may be wrong. Germline V gene data show CDR1 as SGHDN and CDR2 as FVKESK. The CDR3 loop spans 14 amino acids. CDR3 amino acids: CASSQAGFFYEQYF. The DNA for the CDR3 is TGTGCCAGCAGCCAGGCTGGGTTTTTTTACGAGCAGTACTTC.

The chain joins TRBV5-5 to TRBJ2-7, with unresolved D. The CDR3 runs to 15 residues. Trimming shortened V by 2 bases and J by 12 bases, and 24 bases separated the two germline ends. Germline loops: CDR1 SGHKS, CDR2 YYEKEE (reference sequence). The CDR3: CASSLKWGFQETRYF. The CDR3 DNA follows: TGTGCCAGCAGCTTAAAGTGGGGATTCCAAGAGACCCGGTACTTC.

The V call is TRBV29-1, the J call TRBJ2-3; 10 bases agree with TRBD2. Looked up from germline, CDR1 is SQVTM and CDR2 is ANQGSEA. The CDR3 has 15 amino acids. Trimming cost V 5 bases and J 4 bases; bases outside gene matches: 9. CDR3 sequence reads: CSVRRASGGSDTQYF. CDR3 bases: TGCAGCGTTCGACGAGCTAGCGGGGGTTCAGATACGCAGTATTTT.

The V call is TRBV20-1, the J call TRBJ2-5; 8 bases align to TRBD1. The CDR3 runs to 14 residues. With V trimmed by 1 base and J by 4 bases, 5 bases remained unmatched. CDR1 and CDR2 from the germline V gene are DFQATT and SNEGSKA (reference sequence). The DNA of the CDR3 is TGCAGTGCTAGAGCCCCAGGGGGCCTAGAGACCCAGTACTTC. Translating it yields CSARAPGGLETQYF.

The CDR3 sequence: CASSQDSRSLNEQFF. The DNA of the CDR3 is TGCGCCAGCAGCCAAGATTCGAGGTCCCTCAATGAGCAGTTCTTC. This chain joins TRBV4-3 and TRBJ2-1; D is uncertain. Trimming cost V 0 bases and J 6 bases, with 12 bases left between them. This CDR3 region has 15 residues. Germline V gives CDR1 LGHNA, CDR2 YSLEER.

This clonotype was picked up a small number of times. The gene calls are TRBV9 and TRBJ2-7; 7 nucleotides line up with TRBD2. The CDR3 spans 16 residues. CDR1 is SGDLS and CDR2 is YYNGEE in the germline V gene. The V segment lost 0 bases and the J segment 1 base; nucleotides outside the gene matches: 7. As DNA, the CDR3 is TGTGCCAGCAGCGTAGGATACCAGCGGGGTTCCTACGAGCAGTACTTC. This sequence encodes CASSVGYQRGSYEQYF.

This clonotype appeared a few times. The chain is built from TRBV20-1 and TRBJ2-7; 8 bases are a match to TRBD1. Losses at the gene ends were 6 bases for V and 2 bases for J; bases not matched to a gene: 9. The CDR3 is 14 amino acids. From germline, CDR1 is DFQATT and CDR2 SNEGSKA (reference sequence). CDR3 residues: CSAGVGTGAYEQYF. CDR3 DNA: TGCAGTGCGGGCGTCGGGACAGGTGCCTACGAGCAGTACTTC.

The chain couples TRBV11-3 to TRBJ1-5; D uncertain. CDR3 length: 16 residues. V was clipped by 4 bases and J by 0 bases, with 13 bases between them. CDR1 is SGHNT, CDR2 YENEEA, per germline. CDR3 sequence (DNA): TGTGCCAGCAGCTCGACGCGGATAGTTAGCAATCAGCCCCAGCATTTT. It codes for CASSSTRIVSNQPQHF.

V is TRBV20-1 and J is TRBJ2-7; D unclear. The CDR3 is made up of 15 amino acids. Germline V CDR1 and CDR2: DFQATT, SNEGSKA (reference sequence). V lost 1 base to trimming and J lost 5 bases, with 18 bases between them. This CDR3 is CSARVASDPLDEQYF. The CDR3 nucleotides are TGCAGTGCTAGAGTGGCTTCAGATCCCCTCGACGAGCAGTACTTC.

The chain couples TRBV10-3 to TRBJ2-3; 7 bases fit TRBD2. V lost 5 bases, J lost 4 bases, and 12 bases stayed unmatched. The CDR3 has 16 residues. Germline-derived CDR1 and CDR2 are ENHRY and SYGVKD. The chain's CDR3 is CAISSAGDSNADTQYF. The CDR3 bases are TGTGCCATCAGTTCGGCGGGAGATAGCAATGCAGATACGCAGTATTTT.

This clonotype came up a few times. V gene TRBV13 combines with J gene TRBJ2-7; D possibly corresponds to TRBD1 (6 bases). The CDR3 loop spans 14 amino acids. Germline V gene lookup returns CDR1 PRHDT and CDR2 FYEKMQ (reference sequence). Deletions cut 5 bases from V and 4 bases from J, with 15 bases between. In DNA, the CDR3 is TGTGCCAGCAGCGACGGGACAACCACTTACGAGCAGTACTTC. Its translation: CASSDGTTTYEQYF.

V usage is TRBV5-1 and J usage is TRBJ2-7; 7 positions agree with TRBD1. CDR1 and CDR2 (germline): SGHRS, YFSETQ. The trim removed 4 bases at V and 4 bases at J, leaving 11 bases unmatched. This CDR3 is built from 15 residues. In nucleotides, the CDR3 is TGCGCCAGCAGCCTTGGGGACAGACACTTTTACGAGCAGTACTTC. This gives the protein CASSLGDRHFYEQYF. The variable domain in full, with the rest retrieved from reference TRBV5-1 and TRBJ2-7, is KAGVTQTPRYLIKTRGQQVTLSCSPISGHRSVSWYQQTPGQGLQFLFEYFSETQRNKGNFPGRFSGRQFSNSRSEMNVSTLELGDSALYLCASSLGDRHFYEQYFGPGTRLTVT.